A selection of T cell receptor beta chains follows, all from one sample in a study of PD-1 blockade in classical Hodgkin lymphoma. Profiled with immunoSEQ multiplex PCR; TCRdb holds only in-frame clones, not every one. The table records 15,000 to 20,000 clones, roughly 75% of them present only once. Here the sequenced sample was CD4+ T cells from blood, taken before the fourth cycle of nivolumab. These receptor sequences come from a human donor with classical Hodgkin lymphoma. Both conserved end residues are part of each CDR3. A D gene is named only where the DNA matches it firmly. Only part of the rows carry a size: once, few, many, or a class if the clone is expanded.

v_gene,d_gene,abundance,len,j_gene,CDR3aa,CDR3nt
TRBV28,TRBD2,-,17,TRBJ2-5,CASSSPVRAGDQETQYF,TGTGCCAGCAGTTCCCCAGTCCGGGCGGGGGATCAAGAGACCCAGTACTTC
TRBV18,TRBD2,-,16,TRBJ2-3,CASSPSAGVSTDTQYF,TGTGCCAGCTCACCATCTGCGGGAGTGAGCACAGATACGCAGTATTTT
TRBV10-2,TRBD2,-,19,TRBJ2-3,CASSESTLSGGASTDTQYF,TGCGCCAGCAGTGAGTCGACCCTTAGCGGGGGGGCATCGACAGATACGCAGTATTTT
TRBV27,-,few,14,TRBJ1-6,CASSTDSYNSPLHF,TGTGCCAGCAGTACGGACAGTTATAATTCACCCCTCCACTTT
TRBV5-4,-,once,15,TRBJ2-5,CASSLGAGTQETQYF,TGTGCCAGCAGCTTGGGAGCGGGGACACAAGAGACCCAGTACTTC
TRBV10-1,TRBD2,once,18,TRBJ2-3,CASSETTPAGWFIDTQYF,TGCGCCAGCAGTGAGACCACGCCAGCGGGATGGTTTATAGATACGCAGTATTTT
TRBV27,TRBD1,few,17,TRBJ1-2,CASSLSVVDRGRSGYTF,TGTGCCAGCAGTTTATCGGTGGTTGACAGGGGGCGTTCTGGCTACACCTTC
TRBV11-2,TRBD1,-,19,TRBJ2-5,CASSLGRLLSDRGQETQYF,TGTGCCAGCAGCTTAGGACGACTTCTGAGCGACAGGGGTCAAGAGACCCAGTACTTC
TRBV10-3,TRBD2,few,14,TRBJ2-3,CAINAGGSTDTQYF,TGTGCCATTAACGCGGGGGGCAGTACAGATACGCAGTATTTT
TRBV19,-,-,13,TRBJ2-2,CASSIRAGGELFF,TGTGCCAGTAGTATCCGGGCTGGCGGGGAGCTGTTTTTT
TRBV7-2,-,-,13,TRBJ2-3,CASSSGHFDTQYF,TGTGCCAGCAGTTCTGGACACTTCGATACGCAGTATTTT
TRBV27,-,-,14,TRBJ2-5,CASSRRQSSETQYF,TGTGCCAGCAGTAGAAGACAGTCTAGTGAGACCCAGTACTTC
TRBV18,-,few,14,TRBJ2-2,CASSPRLRGGELFF,TGTGCCAGCTCACCAAGACTTCGAGGCGGGGAGCTGTTTTTT
TRBV5-1,-,-,14,TRBJ2-5,CASGRDAWRETQYF,TGCGCCAGCGGCCGGGACGCCTGGCGGGAGACCCAGTACTTC
TRBV28,-,-,20,TRBJ2-2,CASSLPFSTLENRAVGELFF,TGTGCCAGCAGCCTCCCTTTTTCGACCCTGGAGAACAGGGCGGTCGGGGAGCTGTTTTTT
TRBV5-4,TRBD1,-,13,TRBJ1-2,CASSDRGLYGYTF,TGTGCCAGCAGCGACAGGGGCCTCTATGGCTACACCTTC
TRBV29-1,TRBD1,-,14,TRBJ2-7,CSVAPKDRGYEQYF,TGCAGCGTCGCACCTAAGGACAGGGGTTACGAGCAGTACTTC
TRBV27,TRBD1,-,15,TRBJ2-7,CASRTGTGGSYEQYF,TGTGCCAGCAGAACCGGGACAGGGGGCTCCTACGAGCAGTACTTC
TRBV7-9,-,-,14,TRBJ2-1,CASSGTRVVNEQFF,TGTGCCAGCAGCGGCACGCGGGTGGTCAATGAGCAGTTCTTC
TRBV5-3,-,-,18,TRBJ1-6,CARSLSRAPSSYNSPLHF,TGTGCCAGAAGCTTGTCAAGGGCACCGAGCTCCTATAATTCACCCCTCCACTTT
TRBV19,-,-,13,TRBJ2-5,CASSNDRQETQYF,TGTGCCAGTAGTAATGACAGGCAAGAGACCCAGTACTTC
TRBV5-4,TRBD2,-,15,TRBJ2-7,CASSPDSSGRLEQYF,TGTGCCAGCAGCCCTGACTCTAGCGGGAGGCTCGAGCAGTACTTC
TRBV11-2,TRBD2,-,18,TRBJ2-5,CASSRIFLAGPIQETQYF,TGTGCCAGCAGCCGAATTTTTCTAGCGGGACCAATCCAAGAGACCCAGTACTTC
TRBV7-2,TRBD1,-,16,TRBJ2-5,CASSIGQGVPLETQYF,TGTGCCAGCAGCATCGGACAGGGGGTGCCTCTGGAGACCCAGTACTTC
TRBV6-5,-,-,15,TRBJ2-2,CASSSTSGRAGELFF,TGTGCCAGCAGTTCTACTTCAGGAAGGGCCGGGGAGCTGTTTTTT
TRBV5-1,TRBD1,-,13,TRBJ1-1,CASSLKTGAEAFF,TGCGCCAGCAGCTTGAAGACAGGGGCTGAAGCTTTCTTT
TRBV27,TRBD2,-,22,TRBJ2-2,CASSKPPPRRGVSGRWGGELFF,TGTGCCAGCAGTAAACCCCCACCCCGGCGGGGGGTCTCCGGGAGGTGGGGCGGGGAGCTGTTTTTT
TRBV11-3,-,-,19,TRBJ2-1,CASSLDTWSSVPPYNEQFF,TGTGCCAGCAGCTTAGATACTTGGTCGAGCGTCCCTCCTTACAATGAGCAGTTCTTC
TRBV5-1,-,few,16,TRBJ2-3,CASSSPWGFRTDTQYF,TGCGCCAGCAGCTCCCCGTGGGGTTTTCGCACAGATACGCAGTATTTT
TRBV5-5,TRBD1,-,15,TRBJ1-3,CASSPRGPSGNTIYF,TGTGCCAGCAGTCCCAGGGGGCCCTCTGGAAACACCATATATTTT
TRBV6-5,-,-,14,TRBJ2-1,CASRDIGTYRQQFF,TGTGCCAGCCGGGACATAGGGACTTATAGGCAGCAGTTCTTC
TRBV4-1,-,-,13,TRBJ2-7,CASGQGVNYEQYF,TGCGCCAGCGGACAAGGTGTGAATTACGAGCAGTACTTC
TRBV10-3,TRBD1,-,16,TRBJ2-2,CAISDTGGLSTGELFF,TGTGCCATCAGTGATACAGGGGGACTGTCCACCGGGGAGCTGTTTTTT
TRBV7-9,-,-,11,TRBJ2-5,CASSPQETQYF,TGTGCCAGCAGCCCCCAGGAGACCCAGTACTTC
TRBV28,-,-,11,TRBJ1-1,CASSFWREAFF,TGTGCCAGCAGTTTTTGGCGTGAAGCTTTCTTT
TRBV15,TRBD1,-,14,TRBJ2-3,CATSNRGPLNTQYF,TGTGCCACCAGCAACAGGGGCCCCTTGAATACGCAGTATTTT
TRBV5-4,-,-,11,TRBJ1-1,CASYRTAEAFF,TGTGCCAGCTACCGGACAGCTGAAGCTTTCTTT
TRBV5-1,TRBD1,-,16,TRBJ1-3,CASSPGTAHSGNTIYF,TGCGCCAGCAGCCCCGGGACAGCCCATTCTGGAAACACCATATATTTT
TRBV5-1,TRBD1,-,16,TRBJ2-6,CASSRQGALGADVLTF,TGCGCCAGCAGCCGACAGGGGGCGCTTGGGGCCGACGTCCTGACTTTC
TRBV19,-,-,15,TRBJ1-4,CASSPKRGINEKLFF,TGTGCCAGTAGCCCAAAGAGAGGGATTAATGAAAAACTGTTTTTT
TRBV10-3,-,-,15,TRBJ1-4,CAISPGTTTNEKLFF,TGTGCCATCAGCCCCGGGACCACAACTAATGAAAAACTGTTTTTT
TRBV2,-,once,13,TRBJ1-1,CASSVRGNTEAFF,TGTGCCAGCAGTGTAAGAGGGAACACTGAAGCTTTCTTT